Below, 6 T cell receptor beta chains from the same sample are listed, as sequenced in a study of regulatory T cells in long-lasting Graves disease (TCRdb year 2021). The sample's time point label, decoded: newly diagnosed GD, antithyroid drugs for less than 3 months. For both TCR sequencing and RNA sequencing, RNA was extracted from PBMCs in TRIzol. Libraries were made using multiplex PCR. The sequencing machine was an Illumina HiSeq 4000. To build TCR beta libraries, CDR3 regions were amplified by Arm-PCR using iRepertoire HTBI primers. TCRdb itself trimmed the public reads at Q25 with fastp, ran MiXCR and retained productive beta chains. Each entry merges the rows of one CDR3 protein and shows their most common DNA and genes. The sample records about 440,000 distinct CDR3 sequences, under 15% of which are singletons. The top ten clonotypes cover approximately 16% of the sample. The same sample was also studied in work on T cells in Graves' hyperthyroidism and ophthalmopathy.

This specimen consisted of peripheral blood mononuclear cells (PBMCs), obtained at new diagnosis, from a patient treated with antithyroid drugs. The receptor set was obtained from a woman aged 25 to 39 with Graves disease. Donor details come from another sample of the same person, matched by shared clones.

Points on this clonotype: A much bigger clone sits one base away, suggesting this may be a read error. The chain carries TRBV6-1 and TRBJ1-1, with TRBD1 matching 8 bases. The junction had 4 bases not matched to a gene; V was cut back by 6 bases and J by 1 base. CDR1 and CDR2 from the germline V gene are MNHNS and SASEGT. The CDR3 consists of 14 residues. CDR3 sequence reads: CASRRTGRNTEAFF. Written as DNA, the CDR3 is TGTGCCAGCAGACGGACAGGGAGGAACACTGAAGCTTTCTTT.

This clonotype was recorded many times. V is TRBV6-5 and J is TRBJ2-5, with no clear D. This CDR3 is 15 amino acids long. Germline CDR1 and CDR2: MNHEY and SVGAGI. The germline V and J ends were trimmed by 2 bases and 8 bases, with 18 bases remaining between them. DNA of the CDR3: TGTGCCAGCAGTTACGCCTTCGGGCAGGCAGTTACCCAGTACTTC. Translated, it gives CASSYAFGQAVTQYF.

This clonotype was detected ten times or more. V and J are TRBV5-6 and TRBJ2-7; D gene uncertain. Germline-derived CDR1 and CDR2 are SGHDT and YYEEEE. The CDR3 is 14 residues long. The V and J ends lost 0 bases and 5 bases respectively, with 12 bases between them. Here the CDR3 DNA reads TGTGCCAGCAGCTTGGAGTTGTCCGCTAACGAGCAGTACTTC. Its translation: CASSLELSANEQYF.

The rearrangement links TRBV7-8 to TRBJ2-1; 8 bases align to TRBD1. The length of the CDR3 is 15 residues. The V and J ends lost 2 bases and 3 bases, in that order; junction bases with no gene match: 3. In germline, CDR1 is SGHVS, CDR2 FQNEAQ. The CDR3 coding sequence is TGTGCCAGCAGCTTATCAGGGGGCGACTACAATGAGCAGTTCTTC. Amino acid sequence: CASSLSGGDYNEQFF. Using reference TRBV7-8 and TRBJ2-1 for the parts outside the CDR3, the full variable domain is GAGVSQSPRYKVAKRGQDVALRCDPISGHVSLFWYQQALGQGPEFLTYFQNEAQLDKSGLPSDRFFAERPEGSVSTLKIQRTQQEDSAVYLCASSLSGGDYNEQFFGPGTRLTVL.

At least ten counts were recorded for this clonotype. The V call is TRBV7-3, the J call TRBJ2-3; 8 bases are a match to TRBD2. V trimming: 0 bases; J trimming: 4 bases; junction bases outside the gene matches: 6. Germline V gene lookup returns CDR1 SGHTA and CDR2 FQGTGA. CDR3 length: 16 amino acids. The CDR3 DNA reads TGTGCCAGCAGCTTAACCGGGACTAGGCGGGCAGATACGCAGTATTTT. Its translation: CASSLTGTRRADTQYF. Combining the CDR3 with reference TRBV7-3 and TRBJ2-3 gives the whole variable domain GAGVSQTPSNKVTEKGKYVELRCDPISGHTALYWYRQSLGQGPEFLIYFQGTGAADDSGLPNDRFFAVRPEGSVSTLKIQRTERGDSAVYLCASSLTGTRRADTQYFGPGTRLTVL.

V and J are TRBV24-1 and TRBJ2-6; 7 nucleotides match TRBD2. The trim removed 3 bases at V and 5 bases at J, leaving 6 bases unmatched. Germline assignment: CDR1 KGHDR and CDR2 SFDVKD. The CDR3 runs 16 residues. The CDR3 DNA reads as TGTGCCACCAGTGATCCTGGGGGGGATAGGGCCAACGTCCTGACTTTC. Amino acid sequence: CATSDPGGDRANVLTF.